The rows below give T cell receptor beta chains drawn from one sample of a study of cytomegalovirus exposure and HLA in healthy donors. TCRdb's table, derived via immunoSEQ multiplex PCR, lists solely in-frame clones and lacks some. This table holds approximately 170,000 clones, around 80% found once. The source material was PBMCs. The receptors come from a boy between 2 and 10 years old in good health and CMV-seronegative. Each CDR3 is given with its conserved first and last residue. D genes are given only for firm matches. Size is omitted from some rows. Given values are once, few, many or a class for expanded clones.

abundance	d_gene	v_gene	j_gene	CDR3nt	CDR3aa
-	TRBD1	TRBV29-1	TRBJ2-7	TGCAGCGTTGAACGGACAGGGTCTATCGAGCAGTACTTC	CSVERTGSIEQYF
-	-	TRBV19	TRBJ1-2	TGTGCCAGTAGTGGGCAGCACTATGGCTACACCTTC	CASSGQHYGYTF
-	-	TRBV6-1	TRBJ1-1	TGTGCCAGCAGGGCACAGGGAGGGAGAGCTTTCTTT	CASRAQGGRAFF
-	TRBD2	TRBV6-6	TRBJ2-3	TGTGCCAGCGATACAAAGACTAGCGGGACCACAGATACGCAGTATTTT	CASDTKTSGTTDTQYF
-	-	TRBV12-5	TRBJ1-5	TGTGCTAGTGGTTTGTCCGGGTCCAGTCAGCCCCAGCATTTT	CASGLSGSSQPQHF
-	-	TRBV12-5	TRBJ2-2	TGTGCTAGTGGTTTGGTACGGGCCGGGGAGCTGTTTTTT	CASGLVRAGELFF
-	TRBD1	TRBV30	TRBJ1-6	TGTGCCTGGAGTGGAGGGACAGCTATCTATAATTCACCCCTCCACTTT	CAWSGGTAIYNSPLHF
-	-	TRBV5-1	TRBJ2-2	TGCGCCAGCAGCCCAAACACCGGGGAGCTGTTTTTT	CASSPNTGELFF
once	TRBD2	TRBV15	TRBJ2-5	TGTGCCACCAGCAGAGATCCCCCTAGCGGGGGGTACCAAGAGACCCAGTACTTC	CATSRDPPSGGYQETQYF
-	-	TRBV10-3	TRBJ2-3	TGTGCCATCAGTGGGCGGGTCCGGGGGAGTTTGCCAGATACGCAGTATTTT	CAISGRVRGSLPDTQYF
once	-	TRBV7-2	TRBJ2-5	TGTGCCAGCACCAAAGGCGGGTTGGGAGAGACCCAGTACTTC	CASTKGGLGETQYF
once	TRBD1	TRBV19	TRBJ1-5	TGTGCCAGTAGTATAGTGCTGGGACAGGGGAATCAGCCCCAGCATTTT	CASSIVLGQGNQPQHF
once	TRBD1	TRBV7-2	TRBJ2-1	TGTGCCAGCAGCTTAACGGGTCTCTTAGGGACAGGGAACAATGAGCAGTTCTTC	CASSLTGLLGTGNNEQFF